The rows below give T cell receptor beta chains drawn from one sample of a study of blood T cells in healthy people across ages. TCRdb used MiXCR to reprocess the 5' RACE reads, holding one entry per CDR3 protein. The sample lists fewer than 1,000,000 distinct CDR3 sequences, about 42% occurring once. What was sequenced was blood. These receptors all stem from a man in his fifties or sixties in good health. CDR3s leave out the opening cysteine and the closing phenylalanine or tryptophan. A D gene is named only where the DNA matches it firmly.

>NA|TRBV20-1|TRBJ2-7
SAREWGFGYEQY
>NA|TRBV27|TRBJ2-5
ASSSSTGGGLKTQY
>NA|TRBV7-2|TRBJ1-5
ASSVEYSQPQH
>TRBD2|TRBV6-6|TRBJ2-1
ASSWGLAGGYEQF
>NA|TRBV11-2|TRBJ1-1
ATWAVANTEAF
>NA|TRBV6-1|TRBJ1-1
ASRSLEQLSNAEAF
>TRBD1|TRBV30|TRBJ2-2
AWRGQSTGELF
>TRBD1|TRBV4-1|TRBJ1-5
ASSRGQGSSQPQH
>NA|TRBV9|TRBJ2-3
ASSDSAGHTDTQY
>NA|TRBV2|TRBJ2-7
ASMKSDAGTGPGNEQY
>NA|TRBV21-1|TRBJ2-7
ASSNRGTYEQY
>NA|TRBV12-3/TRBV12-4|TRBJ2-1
ASSPVRSYNEQF
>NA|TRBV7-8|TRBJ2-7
ASQDAYYEQY
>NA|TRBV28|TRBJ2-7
ASSTQLANSEQY
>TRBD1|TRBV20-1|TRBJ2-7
SAPSWTGADEQY
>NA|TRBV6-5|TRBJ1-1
ASSYTGDGDKAF
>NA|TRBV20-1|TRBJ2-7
SARSTRPNEQY
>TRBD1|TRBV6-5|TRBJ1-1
ASTDFTGGTEAF
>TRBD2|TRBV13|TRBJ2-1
ASGRKRGGGPYNEQF
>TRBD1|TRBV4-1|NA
ASSQRQGQKTQY
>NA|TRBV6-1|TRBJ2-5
ASSELRPSGTQY
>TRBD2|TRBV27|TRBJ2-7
ASSLRGLAGTADEQY
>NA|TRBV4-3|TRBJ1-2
ASSHRGENYGYT
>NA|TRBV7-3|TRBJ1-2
ASSPSGAGYGYT
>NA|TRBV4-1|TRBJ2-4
ASSQDGRENIQY
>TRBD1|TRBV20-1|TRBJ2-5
SAAGQGETQY
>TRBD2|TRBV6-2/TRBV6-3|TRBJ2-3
ASSYGLAVDTQY
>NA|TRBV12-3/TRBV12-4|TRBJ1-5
ASSLPLMPQH
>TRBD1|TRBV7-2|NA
ASSFPTGGSHEQY
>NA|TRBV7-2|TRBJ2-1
ASSRGLNEQF
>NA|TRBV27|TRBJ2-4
ASSFSNAKNIQY
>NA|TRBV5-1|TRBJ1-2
ASSQDNSFSDGYT
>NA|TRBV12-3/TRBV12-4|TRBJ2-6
ASSLGRVETNVLT
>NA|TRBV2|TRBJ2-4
ASSEGKPLAKNIQY
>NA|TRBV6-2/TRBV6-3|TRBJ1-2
ASLRSGPLNYGYT
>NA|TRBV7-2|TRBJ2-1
ASSLSATSSYNEQF
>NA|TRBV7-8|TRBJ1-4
ASSLVPPSSATNEKLF
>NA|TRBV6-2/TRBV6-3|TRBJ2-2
ASSSRNTGELF
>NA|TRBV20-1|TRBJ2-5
SARDWGLQY
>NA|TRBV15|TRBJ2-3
ATSRDVRGDTQY
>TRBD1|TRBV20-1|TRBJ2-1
SAENPGQGISNEQF
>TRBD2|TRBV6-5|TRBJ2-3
ASNPRGGPTDTQY
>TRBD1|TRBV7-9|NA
ASSVEDREKTQY
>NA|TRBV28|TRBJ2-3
ASSVLGARGDTQY
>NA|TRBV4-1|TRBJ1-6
ASSQVEGGGSPLH
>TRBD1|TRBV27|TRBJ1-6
ASSWRAPQGVGALYNSPLH
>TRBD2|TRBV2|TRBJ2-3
ASSGTSGYTDTQY
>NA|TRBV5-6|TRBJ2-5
ASSRGRSSETQY
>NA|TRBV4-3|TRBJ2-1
ASSQDRIAGSASYNEQF
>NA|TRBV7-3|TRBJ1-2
ASSPWGRPSSAYGYT
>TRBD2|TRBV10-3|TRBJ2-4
AIRTAGDDIQY
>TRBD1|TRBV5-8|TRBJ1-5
ASSLAGTAYSNQPQH
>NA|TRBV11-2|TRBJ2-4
ASSLDRTLQY
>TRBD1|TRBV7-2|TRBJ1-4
ASSRGQGYEKLF
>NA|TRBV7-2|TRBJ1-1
ASSLEVGEAF
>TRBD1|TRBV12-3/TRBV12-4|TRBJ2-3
ASSSRTGVLDTDTQY
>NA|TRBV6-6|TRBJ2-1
ASTESGASYNEQF